Presented here are 18 T cell receptor beta chains from one specimen sequenced in a study of OX40 agonist ivuxolimab in advanced cancers. The protocol was immunoSEQ multiplex PCR, while the TCRdb copy is restricted to in-frame clones and leaves out a portion. The data contain just over 95,000 clones, approximately 86% of them seen just once; the ten biggest clones take up 3.5% to 4%. The specimen comprised CD4+ or CD8+ T cells sorted from blood, sampled in a trial of the OX40 agonist ivuxolimab. The origin of the receptors is an adult with an advanced solid tumor such as melanoma, head and neck, liver or kidney cancer.

The V and J genes are TRBV28 and TRBJ2-3, with 7 bases matching TRBD2. The CDR3 has 15 residues. Germline trimming cut 10 bases from V and 2 bases from J; bases unmatched to any gene: 12. Germline lookup yields CDR1 MDHEN and CDR2 SYDVKM. CDR3 region: CATNWPAGNTDTQYF. DNA for the CDR3: TGTGCCACCAACTGGCCAGCGGGAAACACAGATACGCAGTATTTT.

This clone was found a few times. The rearrangement joins TRBV2 to TRBJ2-1, with D unresolved. The CDR3 runs 12 residues. Germline V gives CDR1 SNHLY, CDR2 FYNNEI. V lost 3 bases and J 7 bases, leaving 7 bases between the germline ends. Written as DNA, the CDR3 is TGTGCCAGCAGTGATTTTGGGAATGAGCAGTTCTTC. Encoded protein: CASSDFGNEQFF.

This chain uses TRBV7-8 with TRBJ1-1, with D perhaps matching TRBD1 (5 bases). The CDR3 runs to 14 residues. Germline CDR1 SGHVS, CDR2 FQNEAQ. V shed 2 bases and J shed 2 bases, with 9 bases lying between them. CDR3 DNA: TGTGCCAGCAGCTTAAGGGGTTCTAACACTGAAGCTTTCTTT. Protein product: CASSLRGSNTEAFF. The whole variable domain, remainder taken from reference TRBV7-8 and TRBJ1-1, is GAGVSQSPRYKVAKRGQDVALRCDPISGHVSLFWYQQALGQGPEFLTYFQNEAQLDKSGLPSDRFFAERPEGSVSTLKIQRTQQEDSAVYLCASSLRGSNTEAFFGQGTRLTVV.

The V call is TRBV5-6, the J call TRBJ2-7; a possible D gene is TRBD2 (6 bases). Per germline, CDR1 SGHDT and CDR2 YYEEEE. This CDR3 comprises 13 residues. Trimming left V 4 bases short and J 5 bases short, with 13 bases between. The CDR3 DNA reads as TGTGCCAGCAGCCCCCCGGGAGACAACGAGCAGTACTTC. It translates to CASSPPGDNEQYF.

This sequence joins TRBV2 and TRBJ2-3; D is perhaps TRBD2 (6 bases). V was shortened by 5 bases and J by 5 bases, with 8 bases between the two germline ends. CDR3 size: 12 residues. Germline V lookup: CDR1 SNHLY, CDR2 FYNNEI. The DNA for the CDR3 is TGTGCCAGCAGTCGGACTAAAGATACGCAGTATTTT. Protein sequence: CASSRTKDTQYF.

The chain combines TRBV28 with TRBJ2-2; the D is unclear. The CDR3 extends over 15 amino acids. V was trimmed by 3 bases and J by 5 bases, leaving 13 bases between them. Germline V gene data show CDR1 as MDHEN and CDR2 as SYDVKM. The DNA of the CDR3 is TGTGCCAGCAGTTTCGGGTCTGAGAAGACCGGGGAGCTGTTTTTT. This sequence encodes CASSFGSEKTGELFF.

This clone showed up just once. CDR3 coding DNA: TGTGCCATCAGTGCGTCAGGGCTCAATGAGCAGTTCTTC. Translated, it gives CAISASGLNEQFF. This rearrangement joins TRBV10-3 to TRBJ2-1; possible D gene TRBD1, 5 bases. The germline gives CDR1 ENHRY, CDR2 SYGVKD. Trimming shortened V by 4 bases and J by 6 bases, and 10 bases separated the two germline ends. CDR3 length equals 13 residues.

This chain joins TRBV5-6 and TRBJ2-7; maybe TRBD1 (6 bases). The CDR3 runs to 14 residues. Trimming took off 4 bases at V and 3 bases at J, with 14 bases between the two ends. The germline CDR1 and CDR2 sequences are SGHDT and YYEEEE. For the CDR3, the DNA is TGTGCCAGCAGCGCGGACAGTAAGCTCTACGAGCAGTACTTC. It codes for CASSADSKLYEQYF.

DNA of the CDR3: TGTGCCAGCAGCACGGCGGACAGGGGAGACGAGACCCAGTACTTC. It translates to CASSTADRGDETQYF. The chain carries TRBV11-3 and TRBJ2-5, with TRBD1 matching 9 bases. The junction had 9 bases not matched to a gene; V was cut back by 5 bases and J by 5 bases. Germline V gene sequence: CDR1 SGHNT, CDR2 YENEEA. The CDR3 loop spans 15 amino acids.

This clone was observed a few times. The rearrangement uses TRBV6-6 and TRBJ2-2; D not resolved. CDR3 length: 12 residues. V was trimmed by 6 bases and J by 4 bases, leaving 6 bases between them. Germline lookup yields CDR1 MNHNY and CDR2 SVGAGI (reference sequence). The CDR3 DNA follows: TGTGCCAGCAGACCCAGCACCGGGGAGCTGTTTTTT. This encodes CASRPSTGELFF.

This clone has only one observation. The chain joins TRBV4-2 to TRBJ2-5, with D perhaps TRBD1 (8 bases). The J call may be faulty, since TRBJ2-7 better matches the DNA end. Germline V gives CDR1 LGHNA, CDR2 YNFKEQ. The CDR3 totals 16 residues. CDR3 region: CASSWTGQGREGEQYF. CDR3 nucleotides: TGTGCCAGCAGCTGGACAGGGCAGGGAAGGGAGGGCGAGCAGTACTTC.

The gene calls are TRBV5-1 and TRBJ2-1; D is unclear. This CDR3 is built from 14 residues. Per germline, CDR1 SGHRS and CDR2 YFSETQ. V shed 1 base and J shed 0 bases, with 5 bases lying between them. CDR3 DNA: TGCGCCAGCAGCTTGCATAGCTCCTACAATGAGCAGTTCTTC. Protein product: CASSLHSSYNEQFF.

This chain links TRBV7-8 with TRBJ2-1; 7 bases fit TRBD2. The CDR3 has 17 amino acids. V trimming: 0 bases; J trimming: 4 bases; junction bases outside the gene matches: 9. Germline V gives CDR1 SGHVS, CDR2 FQNEAQ. CDR3 protein: CASSLAGGPNTYNEQFF. CDR3 DNA: TGTGCCAGCAGCTTAGCGGGAGGGCCTAATACATACAATGAGCAGTTCTTC.

V is TRBV28 and J is TRBJ2-7; D not resolved. Germline-derived CDR1 and CDR2 are MDHEN and SYDVKM. Trimming left V 4 bases short and J 0 bases short, with 4 bases between. This CDR3 is 12 amino acids long. In nucleotides, the CDR3 is TGTGCCAGCAGTTGGGACTCCTACGAGCAGTACTTC. This sequence encodes CASSWDSYEQYF.

This sequence joins TRBV5-4 and TRBJ2-2, with TRBD2 matching 10 bases. The V gene's germline CDR1 is SGHNT and CDR2 YYREEE (reference sequence). With 4 bases clipped from V and 1 base from J, the junction kept 4 bases outside the gene matches. This CDR3 region has 16 residues. CDR3 nucleotide sequence: TGTGCCAGCAGCCCCGGGACTAGCGTGAACACCGGGGAGCTGTTTTTT. It is translated as CASSPGTSVNTGELFF.

This clone has just one count. J is TRBJ2-5 and V is TRBV7-8, with D unclear. CDR1 is SGHVS, CDR2 FQNEAQ, per germline. The CDR3 runs 13 residues. Trimming cost V 3 bases and J 7 bases, with 12 bases left between them. The CDR3 protein is CASSLPQWGTQYF. The CDR3 DNA sequence: TGTGCCAGCAGCTTGCCCCAGTGGGGGACCCAGTACTTC.

The rearrangement joins TRBV11-2 to TRBJ2-2, with 9 bases aligning to TRBD1. With V trimmed by 5 bases and J by 2 bases, 6 bases remained unmatched. Per the germline V gene, CDR1 is SGHAT and CDR2 is FQNNGV. CDR3 length equals 16 residues. The CDR3, as DNA: TGTGCCAGCAGCCCCCGGACAGGGGAAAACACCGGGGAGCTGTTTTTT. Translation gives CASSPRTGENTGELFF.

The gene calls are TRBV7-2 and TRBJ1-2; D gene unclear. V dropped 5 bases and J dropped 6 bases, with 19 bases sitting between them. Germline-derived CDR1 and CDR2 are SGHTA and FQGNSA. The CDR3 length is 15 residues. The CDR3 loop reads CASSPNGNPEHGYTF. In nucleotides, the CDR3 is TGTGCCAGCAGCCCAAATGGCAATCCAGAACATGGCTACACCTTC.